Sequencing of this T cell receptor beta chain was carried out in a study of response to subunit inactivated influenza vaccine. Study-wide results and caveats: Authors suggested few new T cells are recruited by each seasonal influenza vaccination.

Germline V gene data show CDR1 as MGHDK and CDR2 as SYGVNS. CDR3 length: 11 amino acids. V dropped 4 bases and J dropped 7 bases, with 7 bases sitting between them. A remark on this clonotype: As yet, its antigen is unknown.

Each CDR3 protein is one row after TCRdb ran MiXCR on the RT-PCR reads. The table lists hundreds of thousands of distinct CDR3 sequences, over 9.5% of them singletons, with about 10% in the top ten. The source is a man aged 45-65 years who received an inactivated influenza vaccine. Sequenced material: PBMCs from blood, taken on the day of vaccination. The chain joins TRBV25-1 to TRBJ1-1, with unresolved D. For the CDR3, the DNA is TGTGCCAGCAGTGTTGGGGATGAAGCTTTCTTT. Protein sequence: CASSVGDEAFF.